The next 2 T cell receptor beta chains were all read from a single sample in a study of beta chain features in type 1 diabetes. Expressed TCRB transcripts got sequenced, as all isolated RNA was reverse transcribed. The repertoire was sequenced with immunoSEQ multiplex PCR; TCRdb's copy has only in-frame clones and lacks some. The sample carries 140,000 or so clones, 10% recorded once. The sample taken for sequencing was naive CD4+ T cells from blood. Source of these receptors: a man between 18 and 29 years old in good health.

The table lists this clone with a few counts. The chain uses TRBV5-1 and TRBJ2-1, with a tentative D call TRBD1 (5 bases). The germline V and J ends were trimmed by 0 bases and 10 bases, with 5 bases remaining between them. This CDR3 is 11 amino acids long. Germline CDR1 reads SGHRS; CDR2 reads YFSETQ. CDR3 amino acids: CASSLEGEQFF. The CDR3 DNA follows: TGCGCCAGCAGCTTGGAGGGGGAGCAGTTCTTC.

CDR3 DNA: TGTGCCAGCAGACGGACAGGGGGCCGTGAGCAGTTCTTC. Protein sequence: CASRRTGGREQFF. V usage is TRBV27 and J usage is TRBJ2-1; 11 nucleotides agree with TRBD1. V shed 6 bases, J shed 9 bases, and the junction held 4 bases outside the gene matches. The CDR3 is made up of 13 amino acids. The germline V gene has CDR1 MNHEY and CDR2 SMNVEV (reference sequence).